A selection of T cell receptor beta chains follows, all from one sample in a study of blood T cells in healthy people across ages. TCRdb re-analysed the 5' RACE reads in MiXCR, keeping a single row per CDR3 protein. The sample shows 600,000 or so distinct CDR3 sequences, around half of them seen only once. What was sequenced was blood. Source of these receptors: an elderly man in good health. Each CDR3 is given with its conserved first and last residue.

v_gene	j_gene	CDR3aa
TRBV12-3/TRBV12-4	TRBJ2-7	CASSRTSGSAAYEQYF
TRBV7-6	TRBJ2-7	CASSLRTGGHEQYF
TRBV4-3	TRBJ1-6	CASSQVAREGSPLHF
TRBV7-2	TRBJ2-5	CASSWTRSETQYF
TRBV6-6	TRBJ1-4	CASSYPTGRPTNEKLFF
TRBV25-1	TRBJ1-4	CASSEGRVGGANEKLFF
TRBV6-6	TRBJ2-1	CASSYGREFFVNEQFF
TRBV20-1	TRBJ2-7	CSARPPLDLYEQYF
TRBV7-9	TRBJ1-2	CASSLAGRANYGYTF
TRBV7-2	TRBJ2-7	CASSLFGGANLVYEQYF
TRBV10-3	TRBJ1-4	CAISNSAANEKLFF
TRBV6-6	TRBJ2-7	CASSSSGGQGIYEQYF
TRBV4-2	TRBJ2-1	CASSQARRGEQFF
TRBV20-1	TRBJ2-7	CSARTGGFWEQYF
TRBV6-2/TRBV6-3	TRBJ2-2	CASNYGSSNTGELFF
TRBV27	TRBJ2-3	CASSLSPDTQYF
TRBV28	TRBJ2-3	CASRSLTEPSTDTQYF
TRBV6-5	TRBJ1-2	CASSPLRTNYGYTF
TRBV29-1	TRBJ2-1	CSVSGLAGYNEQFF
TRBV5-1	TRBJ2-3	CASSRTTGGMDTQYF
TRBV7-9	TRBJ2-1	CASSLTGTISDEQFF
TRBV4-1	-	CASSQATLYQETQYF
TRBV7-2	TRBJ2-1	CASSARSSGGRSYNEQFF
TRBV12-5	TRBJ2-5	CASGLDSQETQYF
TRBV12-3/TRBV12-4	TRBJ2-4	CASSPLDRVVSKNIQYF
TRBV28	TRBJ1-5	CASARRVGGQPQHF
TRBV20-1	TRBJ2-1	CSARYSGSYNEQFF
TRBV5-1	TRBJ2-1	CASSPRTGNNNEQFF
TRBV6-6	TRBJ1-2	CASSYGGGAYGYTF
TRBV15	TRBJ1-2	CATSRYTGSEGGYTF
TRBV28	TRBJ2-7	CASSLIAGPSYEQYF
TRBV6-6	TRBJ1-3	CASSSTHLSGGLNTIYF
TRBV11-2	TRBJ1-4	CASSSSGERANEKLFF
TRBV10-3	TRBJ2-1	CAISDGRRLAGNEQFF
TRBV6-6	TRBJ1-4	CASSYSWDRGNEKLFF
TRBV7-9	TRBJ2-3	CASSLGSGWGTGTQYF
TRBV7-2	TRBJ2-1	CASSLVTDYNEQFF
TRBV12-3/TRBV12-4	TRBJ2-5	CASSIIGRGTETQYF
TRBV7-9	TRBJ2-3	CASSSSYSGDTQYF